This T cell receptor (beta chain) came from a study of blood T cell repertoires in COVID-19. Study-level information: Nucleic acid was either cDNA or gDNA, and it came from T cells, B-cell-depleted T cells, or PBMCs.

This clone was seen a few times. Generated by immunoSEQ multiplex PCR, the TCRdb table keeps only in-frame clones and is missing some. The table records about 260,000 clones, 88% of them present only once. Trimming cost V 0 bases and J 0 bases, with 14 bases left between them. CDR3 length: 16 amino acids. Germline CDR1 reads GTSNPN; CDR2 reads SVGIG (reference sequence). The sequence came from a human donor in a cohort sampled during active COVID-19. This chain connects TRBV30 to TRBJ1-1; TRBD1 is a possible D gene (6 bases). What was sequenced was peripheral blood. The CDR3 region has the DNA TGTGCCTGGAGTGTAACTAGGGGACACATGAACACTGAAGCTTTCTTT. It translates to CAWSVTRGHMNTEAFF.